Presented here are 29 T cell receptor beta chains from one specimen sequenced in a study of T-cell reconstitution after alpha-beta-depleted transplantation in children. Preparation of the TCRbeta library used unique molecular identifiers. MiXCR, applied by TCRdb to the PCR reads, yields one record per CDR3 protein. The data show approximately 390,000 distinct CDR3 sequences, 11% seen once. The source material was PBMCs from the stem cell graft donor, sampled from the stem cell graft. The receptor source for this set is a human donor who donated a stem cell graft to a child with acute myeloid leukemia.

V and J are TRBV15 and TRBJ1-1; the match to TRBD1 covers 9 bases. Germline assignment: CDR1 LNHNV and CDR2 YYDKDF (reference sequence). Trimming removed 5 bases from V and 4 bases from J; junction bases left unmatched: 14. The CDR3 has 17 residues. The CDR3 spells CATSEDRGNRLSTEAFF. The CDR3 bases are TGTGCCACCAGCGAGGACAGGGGAAACCGCTTGAGCACTGAAGCTTTCTTT. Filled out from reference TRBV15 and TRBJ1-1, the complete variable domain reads DAMVIQNPRYQVTQFGKPVTLSCSQTLNHNVMYWYQQKSSQAPKLLFHYYDKDFNNEADTPDNFQSRRPNTSFCFLDIRSPGLGDTAMYLCATSEDRGNRLSTEAFFGQGTRLTVV.

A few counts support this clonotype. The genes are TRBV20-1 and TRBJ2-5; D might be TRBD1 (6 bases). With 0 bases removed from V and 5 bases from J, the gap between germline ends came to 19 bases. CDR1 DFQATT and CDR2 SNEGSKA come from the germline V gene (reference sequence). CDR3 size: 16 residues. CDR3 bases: TGCAGTGCTAGAGATAGCCAAAGGGGGTATTGGGAGACCCAGTACTTC. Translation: CSARDSQRGYWETQYF.

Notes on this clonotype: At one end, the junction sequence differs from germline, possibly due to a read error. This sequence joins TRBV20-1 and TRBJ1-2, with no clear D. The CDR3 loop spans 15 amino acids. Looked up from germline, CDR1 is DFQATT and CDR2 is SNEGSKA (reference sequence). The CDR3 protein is CSADYQRWRNYGYTF. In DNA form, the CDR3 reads TGCAGTGCCGATTACCAACGTTGGCGGAACTATGGCTACACCTTT.

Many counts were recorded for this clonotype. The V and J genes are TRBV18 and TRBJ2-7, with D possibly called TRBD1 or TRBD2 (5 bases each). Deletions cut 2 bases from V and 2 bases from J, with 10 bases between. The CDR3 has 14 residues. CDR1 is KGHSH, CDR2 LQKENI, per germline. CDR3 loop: CASSPGLGPYEQYV. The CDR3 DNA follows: TGTGCCAGCTCACCAGGTTTGGGACCCTACGAGCAGTACGTC.

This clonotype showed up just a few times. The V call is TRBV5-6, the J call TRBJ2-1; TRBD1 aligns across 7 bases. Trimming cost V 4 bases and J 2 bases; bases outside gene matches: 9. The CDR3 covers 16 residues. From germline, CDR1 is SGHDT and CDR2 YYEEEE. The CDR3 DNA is TGTGCCAGCAGCCCCCTAGACAGGGCCGCCTACAATGAGCAGTTCTTC. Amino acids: CASSPLDRAAYNEQFF.

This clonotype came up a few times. CDR3 nucleotides: TGTGCCAGCAGCCAAAGGGAACTAGCGGGAGGGCTCCGGGGGAATGAGCAGTTCTTC. This translates into CASSQRELAGGLRGNEQFF. This sequence joins TRBV4-2 and TRBJ2-1, with TRBD2 matching over 13 bases. The germline gives CDR1 LGHNA, CDR2 YNFKEQ. The CDR3 is 19 amino acids. The V segment lost 2 bases and the J segment 7 bases; nucleotides outside the gene matches: 14.

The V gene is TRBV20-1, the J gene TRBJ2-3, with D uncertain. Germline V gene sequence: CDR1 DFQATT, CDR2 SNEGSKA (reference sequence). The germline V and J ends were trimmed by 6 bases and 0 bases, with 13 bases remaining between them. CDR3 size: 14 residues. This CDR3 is CSAFGDRSTDTQYF. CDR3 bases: TGCAGTGCCTTTGGGGATAGGAGCACAGATACGCAGTATTTT.

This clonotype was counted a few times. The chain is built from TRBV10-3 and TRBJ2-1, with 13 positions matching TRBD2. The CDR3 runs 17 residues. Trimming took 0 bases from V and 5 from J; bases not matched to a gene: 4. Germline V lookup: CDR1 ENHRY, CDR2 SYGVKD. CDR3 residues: CAISESILAGGNNEQFF. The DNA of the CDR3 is TGTGCCATCAGTGAGTCAATACTAGCGGGAGGGAACAATGAGCAGTTCTTC.

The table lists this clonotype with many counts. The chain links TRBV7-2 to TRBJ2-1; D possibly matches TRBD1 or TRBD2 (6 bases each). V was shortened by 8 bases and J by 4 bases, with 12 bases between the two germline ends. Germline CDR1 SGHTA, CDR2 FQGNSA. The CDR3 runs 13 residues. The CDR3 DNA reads TGTGCCAGCGGAGGGGACACTTACAATGAGCAGTTCTTC. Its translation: CASGGDTYNEQFF.

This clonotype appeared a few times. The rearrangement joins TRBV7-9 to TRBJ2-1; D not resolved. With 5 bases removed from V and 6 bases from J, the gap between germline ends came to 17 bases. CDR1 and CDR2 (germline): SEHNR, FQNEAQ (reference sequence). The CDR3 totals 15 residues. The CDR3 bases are TGTGCCAGCAGCCCGACTGGACCGATACCCAATGAGCAGTTCTTC. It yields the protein CASSPTGPIPNEQFF.

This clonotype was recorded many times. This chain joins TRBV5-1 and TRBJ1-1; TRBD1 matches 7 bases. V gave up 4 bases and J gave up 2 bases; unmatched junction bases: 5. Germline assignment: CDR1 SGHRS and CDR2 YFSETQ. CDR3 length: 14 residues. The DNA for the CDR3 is TGCGCCAGCAGCCCAGGGGGTTTTAACACTGAAGCTTTCTTT. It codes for CASSPGGFNTEAFF.

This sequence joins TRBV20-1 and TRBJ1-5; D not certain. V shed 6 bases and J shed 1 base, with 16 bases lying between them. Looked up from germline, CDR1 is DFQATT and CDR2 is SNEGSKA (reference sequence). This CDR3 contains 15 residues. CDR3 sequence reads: CSAQDPGGSNQPQHF. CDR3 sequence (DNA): TGCAGTGCCCAGGACCCCGGAGGGAGCAATCAGCCCCAGCATTTT.

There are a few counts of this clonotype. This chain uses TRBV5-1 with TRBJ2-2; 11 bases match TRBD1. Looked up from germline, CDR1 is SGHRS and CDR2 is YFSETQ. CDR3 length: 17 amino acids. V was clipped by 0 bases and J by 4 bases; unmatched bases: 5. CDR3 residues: CASSLGRTGGGTGELFF. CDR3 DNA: TGCGCCAGCAGCTTGGGTCGGACAGGGGGCGGCACCGGGGAGCTGTTTTTT.

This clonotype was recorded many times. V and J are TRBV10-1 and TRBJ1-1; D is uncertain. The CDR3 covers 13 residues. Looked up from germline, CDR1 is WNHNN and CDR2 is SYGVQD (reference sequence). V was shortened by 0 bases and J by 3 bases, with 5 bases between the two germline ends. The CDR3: CASSESLYTEAFF. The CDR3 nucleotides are TGCGCCAGCAGTGAGTCCTTATACACTGAAGCTTTCTTT.

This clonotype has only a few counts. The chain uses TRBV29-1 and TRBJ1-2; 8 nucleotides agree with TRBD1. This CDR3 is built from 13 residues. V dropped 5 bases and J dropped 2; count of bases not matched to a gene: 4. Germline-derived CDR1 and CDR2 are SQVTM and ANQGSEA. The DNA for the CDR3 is TGCAGCGTTTCAGACAGGGGAAACTATGGCTACACCTTC. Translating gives CSVSDRGNYGYTF. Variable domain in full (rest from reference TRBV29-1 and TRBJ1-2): SAVISQKPSRDICQRGTSLTIQCQVDSQVTMMFWYRQQPGQSLTLIATANQGSEATYESGFVIDKFPISRPNLTFSTLTVSNMSPEDSSIYLCSVSDRGNYGYTFGSGTRLTVV.

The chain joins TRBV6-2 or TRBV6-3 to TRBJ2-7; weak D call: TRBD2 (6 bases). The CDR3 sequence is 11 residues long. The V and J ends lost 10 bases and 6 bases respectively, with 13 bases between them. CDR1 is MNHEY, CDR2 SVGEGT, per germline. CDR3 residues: CATGSGLEQYF. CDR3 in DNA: TGTGCCACCGGTAGCGGACTCGAGCAGTACTTC.

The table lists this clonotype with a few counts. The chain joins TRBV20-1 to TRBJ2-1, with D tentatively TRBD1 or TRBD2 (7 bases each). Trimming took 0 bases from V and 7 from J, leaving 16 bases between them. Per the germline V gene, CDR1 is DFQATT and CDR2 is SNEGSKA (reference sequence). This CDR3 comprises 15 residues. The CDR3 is CSARDPRGGRNEQFF. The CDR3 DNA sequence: TGCAGTGCTAGAGACCCCAGGGGGGGCCGGAATGAGCAGTTCTTC.

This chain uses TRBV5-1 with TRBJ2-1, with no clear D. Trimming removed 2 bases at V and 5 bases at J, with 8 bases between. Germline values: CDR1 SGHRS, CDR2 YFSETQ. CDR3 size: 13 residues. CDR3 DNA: TGCGCCAGCAGCTTTTTAGGGCACAATGAGCAGTTCTTC. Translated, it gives CASSFLGHNEQFF. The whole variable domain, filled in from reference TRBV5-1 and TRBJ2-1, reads KAGVTQTPRYLIKTRGQQVTLSCSPISGHRSVSWYQQTPGQGLQFLFEYFSETQRNKGNFPGRFSGRQFSNSRSEMNVSTLELGDSALYLCASSFLGHNEQFFGPGTRLTVL.

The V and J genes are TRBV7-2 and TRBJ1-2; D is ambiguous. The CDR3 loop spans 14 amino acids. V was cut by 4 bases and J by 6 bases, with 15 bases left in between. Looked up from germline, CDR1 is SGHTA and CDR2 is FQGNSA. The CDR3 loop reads CASSSRRTADGYTF. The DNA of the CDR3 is TGTGCCAGCAGCTCCCGACGGACGGCGGATGGCTACACCTTC.

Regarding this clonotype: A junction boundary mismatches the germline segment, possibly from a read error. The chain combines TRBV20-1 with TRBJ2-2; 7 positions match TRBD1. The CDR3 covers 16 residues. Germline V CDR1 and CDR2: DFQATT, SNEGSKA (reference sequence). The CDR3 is CSARERQGPNTGELFF. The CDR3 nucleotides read TGCAGTGCCAGAGAAAGACAGGGACCGAACACCGGGGAGCTGTTTTTT.

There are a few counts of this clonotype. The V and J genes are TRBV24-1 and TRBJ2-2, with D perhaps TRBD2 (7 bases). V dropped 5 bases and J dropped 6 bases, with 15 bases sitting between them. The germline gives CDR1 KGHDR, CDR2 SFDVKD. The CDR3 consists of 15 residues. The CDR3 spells CATSGGGAKAGELFF. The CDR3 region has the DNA TGTGCCACCAGTGGGGGGGGCGCTAAAGCCGGGGAGCTGTTTTTT.

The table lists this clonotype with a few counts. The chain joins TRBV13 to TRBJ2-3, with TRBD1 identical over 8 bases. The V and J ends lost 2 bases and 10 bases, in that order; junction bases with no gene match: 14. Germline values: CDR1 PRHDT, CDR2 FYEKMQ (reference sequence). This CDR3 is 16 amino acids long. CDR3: CASSLRTGSGGVAQYF. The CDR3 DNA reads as TGTGCCAGCAGCTTACGGACAGGGTCCGGAGGGGTGGCGCAGTATTTT.

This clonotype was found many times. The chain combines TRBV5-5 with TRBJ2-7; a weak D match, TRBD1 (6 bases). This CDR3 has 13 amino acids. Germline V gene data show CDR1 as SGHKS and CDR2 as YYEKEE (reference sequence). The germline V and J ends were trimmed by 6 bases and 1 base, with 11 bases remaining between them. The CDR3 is CASKKQGSYEQYV. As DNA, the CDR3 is TGTGCCAGCAAGAAACAGGGATCCTACGAGCAGTACGTC.

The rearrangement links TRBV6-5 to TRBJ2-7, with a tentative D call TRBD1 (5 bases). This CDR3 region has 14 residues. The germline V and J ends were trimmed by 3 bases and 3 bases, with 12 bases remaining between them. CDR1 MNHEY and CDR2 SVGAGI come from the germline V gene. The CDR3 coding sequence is TGTGCCAGCAGTTATACTGGGGCAGACTACGAGCAGTACGTC. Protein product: CASSYTGADYEQYV.

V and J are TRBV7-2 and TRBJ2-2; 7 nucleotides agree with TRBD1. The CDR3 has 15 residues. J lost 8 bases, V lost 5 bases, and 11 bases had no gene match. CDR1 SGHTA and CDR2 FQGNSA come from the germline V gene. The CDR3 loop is CASSIGTVGKGELFF. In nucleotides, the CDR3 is TGTGCCAGCAGCATAGGGACAGTGGGCAAAGGGGAGCTGTTTTTT. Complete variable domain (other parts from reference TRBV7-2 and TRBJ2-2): GAGVSQSPSNKVTEKGKDVELRCDPISGHTALYWYRQSLGQGLEFLIYFQGNSAPDKSGLPSDRFSAERTGGSVSTLTIQRTQQEDSAVYLCASSIGTVGKGELFFGEGSRLTVL.

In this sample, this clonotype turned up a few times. The CDR3 DNA reads TGCAGCGTTGCCCCAAGAAAGGGACGCGACGAGCAGTACTTC. Its translation: CSVAPRKGRDEQYF. The rearrangement uses TRBV29-1 and TRBJ2-7, with D possibly being TRBD1 or TRBD2 (5 bases each). This CDR3 contains 14 residues. Trimming cost V 4 bases and J 5 bases, with 18 bases left between them. Germline loops: CDR1 SQVTM, CDR2 ANQGSEA.

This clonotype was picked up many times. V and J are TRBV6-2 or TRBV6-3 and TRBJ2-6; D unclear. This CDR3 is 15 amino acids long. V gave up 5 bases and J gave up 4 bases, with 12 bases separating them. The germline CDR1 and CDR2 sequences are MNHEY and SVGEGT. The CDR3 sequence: CASSRRAPGANVLTF. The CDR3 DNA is TGTGCCAGCAGTAGACGGGCGCCCGGGGCCAACGTCCTGACTTTC.

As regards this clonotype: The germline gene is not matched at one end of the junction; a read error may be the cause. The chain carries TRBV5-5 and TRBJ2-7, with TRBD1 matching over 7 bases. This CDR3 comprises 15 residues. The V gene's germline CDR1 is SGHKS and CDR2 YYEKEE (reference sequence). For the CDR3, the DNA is TGCGCCAGCAGCTTGGGCAGGGGGTCCTCCTACGAGCAGTACTTC. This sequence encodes CASSLGRGSSYEQYF.

The CDR3 is CSASRTGGGLGEKLFF. In DNA form, the CDR3 reads TGCAGTGCTTCCCGGACAGGGGGCGGACTTGGTGAAAAACTGTTTTTT. This sequence joins TRBV20-1 and TRBJ1-4; the match to TRBD1 covers 11 bases. Germline assignment: CDR1 DFQATT and CDR2 SNEGSKA (reference sequence). V shed 5 bases, J shed 7 bases, and the junction held 12 bases outside the gene matches. This CDR3 region has 16 residues.